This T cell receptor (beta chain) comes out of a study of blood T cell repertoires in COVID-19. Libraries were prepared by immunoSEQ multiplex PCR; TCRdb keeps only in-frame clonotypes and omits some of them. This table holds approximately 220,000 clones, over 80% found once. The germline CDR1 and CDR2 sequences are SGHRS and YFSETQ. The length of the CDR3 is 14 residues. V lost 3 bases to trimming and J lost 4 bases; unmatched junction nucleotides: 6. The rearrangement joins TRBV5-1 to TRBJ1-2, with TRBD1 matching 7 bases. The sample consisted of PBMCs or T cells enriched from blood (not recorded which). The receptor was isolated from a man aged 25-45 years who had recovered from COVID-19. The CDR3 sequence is CASSSPGQTYGYTF. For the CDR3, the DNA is TGCGCCAGCAGCTCCCCGGGACAGACCTATGGCTACACCTTC.